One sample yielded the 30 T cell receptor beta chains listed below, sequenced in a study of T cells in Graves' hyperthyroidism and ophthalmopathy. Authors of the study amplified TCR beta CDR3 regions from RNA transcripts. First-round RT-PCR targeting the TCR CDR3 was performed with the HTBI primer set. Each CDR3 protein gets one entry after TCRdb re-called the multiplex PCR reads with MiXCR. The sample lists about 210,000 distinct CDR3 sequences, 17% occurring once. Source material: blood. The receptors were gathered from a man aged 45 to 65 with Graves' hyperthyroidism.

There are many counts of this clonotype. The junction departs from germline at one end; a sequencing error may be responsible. The CDR3: CASSPGTSGRAVYEQYF. In nucleotides, the CDR3 is TGTGCTAGCAGCCCCGGGACTAGCGGGAGGGCGGTATACGAGCAGTACTTC. This chain connects TRBV7-7 to TRBJ2-7; 16 bases match TRBD2. CDR3 size: 17 residues. The germline V gene has CDR1 SSHAT and CDR2 FNYEAQ (reference sequence).

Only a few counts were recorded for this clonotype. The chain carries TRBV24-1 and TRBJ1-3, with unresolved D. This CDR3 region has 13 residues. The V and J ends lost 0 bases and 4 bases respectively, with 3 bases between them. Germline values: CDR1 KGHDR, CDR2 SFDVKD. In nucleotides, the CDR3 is TGTGCCACCAGTGATTTGCCGGGAAACACCATATATTTT. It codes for CATSDLPGNTIYF.

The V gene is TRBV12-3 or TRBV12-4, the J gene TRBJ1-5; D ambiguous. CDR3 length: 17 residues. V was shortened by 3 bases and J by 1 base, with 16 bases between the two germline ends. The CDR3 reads CASSLQALRGSNQPQHF. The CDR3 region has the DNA TGTGCCAGCAGTTTGCAGGCCCTGCGAGGGAGCAATCAGCCCCAGCATTTT.

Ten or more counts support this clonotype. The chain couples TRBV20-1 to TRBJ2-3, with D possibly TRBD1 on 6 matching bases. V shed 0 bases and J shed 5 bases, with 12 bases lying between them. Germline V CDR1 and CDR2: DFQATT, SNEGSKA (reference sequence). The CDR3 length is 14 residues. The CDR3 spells CSARDPRGEDTQYF. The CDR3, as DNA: TGCAGTGCTAGAGATCCCAGGGGCGAAGATACGCAGTATTTT.

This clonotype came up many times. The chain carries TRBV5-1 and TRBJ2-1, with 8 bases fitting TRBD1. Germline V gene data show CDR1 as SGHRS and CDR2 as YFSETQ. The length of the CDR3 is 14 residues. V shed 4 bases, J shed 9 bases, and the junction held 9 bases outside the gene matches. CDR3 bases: TGCGCCAGCAGCCAGGGACAGGTGGTGGGTGAGCAGTTCTTC. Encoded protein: CASSQGQVVGEQFF.

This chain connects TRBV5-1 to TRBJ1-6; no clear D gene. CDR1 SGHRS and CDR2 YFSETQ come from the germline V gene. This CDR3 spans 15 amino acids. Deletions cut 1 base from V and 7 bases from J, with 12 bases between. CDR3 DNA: TGCGCCAGCAGCTTGAAAGAGGGAGGGAATTCACCCCTCCACTTT. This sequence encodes CASSLKEGGNSPLHF. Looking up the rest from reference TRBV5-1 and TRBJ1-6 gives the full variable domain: KAGVTQTPRYLIKTRGQQVTLSCSPISGHRSVSWYQQTPGQGLQFLFEYFSETQRNKGNFPGRFSGRQFSNSRSEMNVSTLELGDSALYLCASSLKEGGNSPLHFGNGTRLTVT.

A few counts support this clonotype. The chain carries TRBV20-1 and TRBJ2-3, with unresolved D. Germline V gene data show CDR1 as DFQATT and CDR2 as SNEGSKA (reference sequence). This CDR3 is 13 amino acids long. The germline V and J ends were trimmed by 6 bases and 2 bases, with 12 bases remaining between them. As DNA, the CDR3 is TGCAGTGCCGACCACCTTCCCACAGATACGCAGTATTTT. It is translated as CSADHLPTDTQYF.

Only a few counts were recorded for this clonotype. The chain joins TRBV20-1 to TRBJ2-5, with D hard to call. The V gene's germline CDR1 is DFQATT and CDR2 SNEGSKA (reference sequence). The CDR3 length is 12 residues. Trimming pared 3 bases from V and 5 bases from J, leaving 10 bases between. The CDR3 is CSASRVRETQYF. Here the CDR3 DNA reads TGCAGTGCTAGTAGGGTACGGGAGACCCAGTACTTC.

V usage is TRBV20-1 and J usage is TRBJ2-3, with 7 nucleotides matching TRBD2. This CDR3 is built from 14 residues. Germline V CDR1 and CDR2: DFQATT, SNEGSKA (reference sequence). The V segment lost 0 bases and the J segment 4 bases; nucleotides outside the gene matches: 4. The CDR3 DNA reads TGCAGTGCTAGAGATCCTGCGGGAGCAGATACGCAGTATTTT. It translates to CSARDPAGADTQYF.

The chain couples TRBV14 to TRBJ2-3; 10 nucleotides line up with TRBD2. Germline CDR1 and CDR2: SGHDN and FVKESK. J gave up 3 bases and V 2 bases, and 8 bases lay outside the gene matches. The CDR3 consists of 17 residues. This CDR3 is CASSQNSGRYTTDTQYF. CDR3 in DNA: TGTGCCAGCAGCCAAAATAGCGGGAGGTACACTACAGATACGCAGTATTTT.

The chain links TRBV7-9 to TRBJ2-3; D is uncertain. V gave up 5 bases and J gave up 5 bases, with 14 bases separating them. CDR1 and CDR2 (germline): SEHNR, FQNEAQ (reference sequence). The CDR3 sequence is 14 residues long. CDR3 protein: CASSPQTSRDTQYF. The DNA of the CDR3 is TGTGCCAGCAGCCCACAGACATCGAGAGATACGCAGTATTTT.

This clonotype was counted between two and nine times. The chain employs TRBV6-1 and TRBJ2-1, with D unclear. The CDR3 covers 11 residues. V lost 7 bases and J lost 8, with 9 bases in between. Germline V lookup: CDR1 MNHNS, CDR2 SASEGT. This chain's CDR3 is CASTNWDEQFF. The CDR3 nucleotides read TGTGCCAGCACCAACTGGGATGAGCAGTTCTTC.

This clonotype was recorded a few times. This chain's CDR3 is CASSQGRDRHFNEQFF. CDR3 nucleotide sequence: TGTGCCAGCAGCCAAGGGCGCGACAGGCACTTCAATGAGCAGTTCTTC. The chain is built from TRBV4-2 and TRBJ2-1; possible D gene TRBD1, 6 bases. The CDR3 is made up of 16 amino acids. Trimming pared 1 base from V and 6 bases from J, leaving 16 bases between. The germline CDR1 and CDR2 sequences are LGHNA and YNFKEQ.

The CDR3 loop reads CACPLGAAYGYTF. The CDR3 DNA reads as TGTGCCTGTCCCCTCGGGGCGGCCTATGGCTACACCTTC. V and J are TRBV30 and TRBJ1-2; D may be TRBD1 (5 bases). Trimming stripped 6 bases from V and 4 bases from J, with 15 bases between. From germline, CDR1 is GTSNPN and CDR2 SVGIG (reference sequence). CDR3 length equals 13 residues.

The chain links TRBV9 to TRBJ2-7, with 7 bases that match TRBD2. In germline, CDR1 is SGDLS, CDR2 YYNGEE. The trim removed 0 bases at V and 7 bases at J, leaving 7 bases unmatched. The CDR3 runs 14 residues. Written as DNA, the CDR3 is TGTGCCAGCAGCGTAGGGTGGGAGGGGAGGGAGCAGTACTTC. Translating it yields CASSVGWEGREQYF.

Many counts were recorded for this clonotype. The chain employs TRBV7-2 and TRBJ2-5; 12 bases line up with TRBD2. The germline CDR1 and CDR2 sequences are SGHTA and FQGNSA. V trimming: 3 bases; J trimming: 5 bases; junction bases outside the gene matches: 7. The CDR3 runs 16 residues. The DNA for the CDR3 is TGTGCCAGCAGCTTTTTGTCTAGCGGGAGGGGTGAGACCCAGTACTTC. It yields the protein CASSFLSSGRGETQYF.

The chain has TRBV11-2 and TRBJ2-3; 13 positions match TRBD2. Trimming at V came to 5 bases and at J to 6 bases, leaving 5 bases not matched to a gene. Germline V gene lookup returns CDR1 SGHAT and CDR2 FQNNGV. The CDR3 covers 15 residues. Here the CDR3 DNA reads TGTGCCAGCAGCCCGACTAGCGGGAGGATCGATACGCAGTATTTT. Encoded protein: CASSPTSGRIDTQYF.

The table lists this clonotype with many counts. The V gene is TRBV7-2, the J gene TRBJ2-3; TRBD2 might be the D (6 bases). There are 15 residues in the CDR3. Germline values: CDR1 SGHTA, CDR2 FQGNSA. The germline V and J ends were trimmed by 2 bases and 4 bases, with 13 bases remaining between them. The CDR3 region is CASSLRSGVPDTQYF. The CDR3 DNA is TGTGCCAGCAGCTTAAGGTCGGGAGTTCCAGATACGCAGTATTTT.

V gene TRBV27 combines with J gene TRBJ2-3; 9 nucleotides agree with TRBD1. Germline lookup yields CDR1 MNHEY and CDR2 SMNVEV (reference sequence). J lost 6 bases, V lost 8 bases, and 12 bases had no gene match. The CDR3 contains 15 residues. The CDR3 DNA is TGTGCCAGCGGGTACCGGGACAGGGTTTTGGATACGCAGTATTTT. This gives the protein CASGYRDRVLDTQYF.

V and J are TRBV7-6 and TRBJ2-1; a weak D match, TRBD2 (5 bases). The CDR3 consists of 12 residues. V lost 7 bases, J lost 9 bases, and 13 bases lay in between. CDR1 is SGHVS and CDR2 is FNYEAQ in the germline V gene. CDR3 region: CASNQWSGEQFF. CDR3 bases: TGTGCCAGCAACCAGTGGAGCGGTGAGCAGTTCTTC.

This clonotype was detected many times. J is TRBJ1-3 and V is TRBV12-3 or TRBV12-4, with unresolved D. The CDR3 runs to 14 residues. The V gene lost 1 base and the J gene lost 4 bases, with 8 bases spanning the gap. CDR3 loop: CASSLGGIGNTIYF. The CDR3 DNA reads TGTGCCAGCAGTTTAGGAGGGATCGGAAACACCATATATTTT.

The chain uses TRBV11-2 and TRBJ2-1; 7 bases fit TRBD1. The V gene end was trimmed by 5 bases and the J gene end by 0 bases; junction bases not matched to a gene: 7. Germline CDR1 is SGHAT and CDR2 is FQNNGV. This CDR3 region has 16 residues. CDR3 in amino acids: CASSNRGSFSYNEQFF. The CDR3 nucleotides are TGTGCCAGCAGCAACAGGGGCTCCTTCTCCTACAATGAGCAGTTCTTC.

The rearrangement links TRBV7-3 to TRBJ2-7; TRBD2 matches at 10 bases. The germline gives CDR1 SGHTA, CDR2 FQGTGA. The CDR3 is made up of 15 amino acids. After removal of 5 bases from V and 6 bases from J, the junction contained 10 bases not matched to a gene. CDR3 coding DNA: TGTGCCAGCAGCCAGCAAGCGGGAGGGCAAGGCGAGCAGTACTTC. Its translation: CASSQQAGGQGEQYF.

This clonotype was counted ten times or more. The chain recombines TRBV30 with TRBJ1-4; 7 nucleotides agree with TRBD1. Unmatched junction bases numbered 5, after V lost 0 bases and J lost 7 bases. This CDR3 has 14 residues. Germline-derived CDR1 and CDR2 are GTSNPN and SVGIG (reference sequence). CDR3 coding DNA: TGTGCCTGGAGTGTAAGGGGGCGCGGTGAAAAACTGTTTTTT. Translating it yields CAWSVRGRGEKLFF. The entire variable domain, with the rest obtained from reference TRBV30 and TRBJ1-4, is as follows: SQTIHQWPATLVQPVGSPLSLECTVEGTSNPNLYWYRQAAGRGLQLLFYSVGIGQISSEVPQNLSASRPQDRQFILSSKKLLLSDSGFYLCAWSVRGRGEKLFFGSGTQLSVL.

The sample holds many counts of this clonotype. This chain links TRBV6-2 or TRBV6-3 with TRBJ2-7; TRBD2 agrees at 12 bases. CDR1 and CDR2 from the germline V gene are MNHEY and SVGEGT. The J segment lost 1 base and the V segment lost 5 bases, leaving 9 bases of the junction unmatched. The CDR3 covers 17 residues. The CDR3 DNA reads TGTGCCAGCAGTGCCCTAGCGGGAGGGCCTATTTCCTACGAGCAGTACTTC. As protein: CASSALAGGPISYEQYF.

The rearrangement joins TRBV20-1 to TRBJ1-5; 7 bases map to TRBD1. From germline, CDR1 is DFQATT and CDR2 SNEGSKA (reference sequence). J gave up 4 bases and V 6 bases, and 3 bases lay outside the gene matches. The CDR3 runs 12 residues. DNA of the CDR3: TGCAGTGCGGGGACAGCTAATCAGCCCCAGCATTTT. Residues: CSAGTANQPQHF.

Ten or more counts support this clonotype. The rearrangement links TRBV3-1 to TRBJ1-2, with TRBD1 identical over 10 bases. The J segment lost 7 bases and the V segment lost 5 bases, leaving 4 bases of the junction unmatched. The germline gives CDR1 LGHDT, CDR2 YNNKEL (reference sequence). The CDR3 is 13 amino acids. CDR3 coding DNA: TGTGCCAGCAGCATAGACAGGGGGCTTGGCTACACCTTC. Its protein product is CASSIDRGLGYTF.

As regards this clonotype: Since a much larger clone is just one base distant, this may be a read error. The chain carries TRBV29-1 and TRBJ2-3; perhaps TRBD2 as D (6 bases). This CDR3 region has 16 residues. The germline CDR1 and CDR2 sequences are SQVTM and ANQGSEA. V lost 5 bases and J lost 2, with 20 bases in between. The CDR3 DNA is TGCAGCGTTCGGAGTCTCGGCGGGGTTGACACAGATACGCAGTATTTT. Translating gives CSVRSLGGVDTDTQYF.

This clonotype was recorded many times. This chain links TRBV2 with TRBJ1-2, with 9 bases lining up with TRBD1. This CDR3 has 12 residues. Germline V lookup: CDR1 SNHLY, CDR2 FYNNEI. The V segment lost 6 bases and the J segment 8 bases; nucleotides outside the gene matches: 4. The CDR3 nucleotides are TGTGCCAGCAGCACAGGGGGCGGCGGCTACACCTTC. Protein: CASSTGGGGYTF.

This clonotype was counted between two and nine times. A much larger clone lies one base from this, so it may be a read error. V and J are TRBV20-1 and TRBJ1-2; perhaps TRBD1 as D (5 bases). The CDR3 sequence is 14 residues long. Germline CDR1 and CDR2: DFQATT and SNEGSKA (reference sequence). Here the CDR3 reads CSAGETDGPYGYTF. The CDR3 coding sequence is TGCAGTGCTGGAGAGACAGACGGACCATATGGCTACACCTTC.